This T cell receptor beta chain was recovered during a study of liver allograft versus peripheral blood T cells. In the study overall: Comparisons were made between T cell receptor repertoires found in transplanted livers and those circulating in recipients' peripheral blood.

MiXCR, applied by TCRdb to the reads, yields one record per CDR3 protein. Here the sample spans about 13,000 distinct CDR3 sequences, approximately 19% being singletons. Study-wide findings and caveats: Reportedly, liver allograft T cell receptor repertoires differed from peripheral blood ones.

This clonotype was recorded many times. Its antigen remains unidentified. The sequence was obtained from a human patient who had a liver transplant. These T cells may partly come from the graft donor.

The CDR3 region has the DNA TGTGCCAGCATGGGGGGAGGCAACGAGCAGTACTTC. As protein: CASMGGGNEQYF. The V and J genes are TRBV7-2 and TRBJ2-7, with TRBD2 as a possible D gene (6 bases). V gave up 7 bases and J gave up 5 bases, with 12 bases separating them. The CDR3 totals 12 residues. Germline V gene sequence: CDR1 SGHTA, CDR2 FQGNSA.